The sequence of this T cell receptor beta chain was determined in a study of blood T cell repertoires in COVID-19. Study at large: Researchers got acute and convalescent COVID-19 samples from the United States, Italy and Spain. T cells, B-cell-depleted T cells, or PBMCs provided the cDNA or gDNA that served as material.

Losses at the gene ends were 5 bases for V and 4 bases for J; bases not matched to a gene: 7. This CDR3 is built from 14 residues. Per germline, CDR1 LNHDA and CDR2 SQIVND (reference sequence). Original processing methods: Cell counts per sample came from amplifying reference gene primers. Measured with immunoSEQ multiplex PCR; TCRdb has only the in-frame clones, and not every one. For V, J and clone size, that table is used; D and trimming come from the DNA. The profile shows tens of thousands of clones, about 81% of them singletons. This chain links TRBV19 with TRBJ1-2, with TRBD1 matching 7 bases. Sequencing was done on a sample of peripheral blood. This TCR was sampled from a man between 45 and 60 years old with acute or convalescent COVID-19. DNA for the CDR3: TGTGCCAGTAGTGCCGGGACAGAACTCTATGGCTACACCTTC. It translates to CASSAGTELYGYTF.